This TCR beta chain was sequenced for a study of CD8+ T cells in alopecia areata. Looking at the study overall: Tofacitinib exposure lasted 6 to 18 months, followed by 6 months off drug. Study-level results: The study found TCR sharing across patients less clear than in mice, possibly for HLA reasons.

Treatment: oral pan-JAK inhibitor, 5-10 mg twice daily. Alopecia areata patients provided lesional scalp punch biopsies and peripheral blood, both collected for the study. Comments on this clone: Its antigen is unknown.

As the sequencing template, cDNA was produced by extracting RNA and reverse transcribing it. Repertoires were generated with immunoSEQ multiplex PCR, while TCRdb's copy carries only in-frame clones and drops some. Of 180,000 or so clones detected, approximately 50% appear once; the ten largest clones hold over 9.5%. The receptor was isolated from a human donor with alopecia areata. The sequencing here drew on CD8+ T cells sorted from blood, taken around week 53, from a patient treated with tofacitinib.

Here the CDR3 reads CNLRTRRRFMWPQHF. The CDR3 DNA sequence: TGCAACCTTAGGACCCGGAGAAGGTTCATGTGGCCCCAGCATTTT. V gene TRBV29-1 combines with J gene TRBJ1-5; D is undetermined. The CDR3 is made up of 15 amino acids. CDR1 is SQVTM, CDR2 ANQGSEA, per germline.